This T cell receptor beta chain emerged from a study of blood T cell repertoires in COVID-19. About the study: Sites across the United States, Italy and Spain contributed samples from acute and convalescent COVID-19.

This clone was seen just once. Assay: immunoSEQ multiplex PCR; the TCRdb copy retains only in-frame clones and omits some. The sample contains roughly 170,000 clones, around 80% of which appear only once. V lost 0 bases and J 0 bases, leaving 11 bases between the germline ends. This CDR3 has 17 amino acids. Germline V lookup: CDR1 LNHDA, CDR2 SQIVND (reference sequence). Participants were aged about 18 to 95 years, lived in 24 US areas, and enrolled virtually. The TCR was taken from a woman between 50 and 59 years old in a cohort exposed to, infected with or recovered from COVID-19 (not recorded which). The chain recombines TRBV19 with TRBJ1-4; no clear D gene. The sample consisted of PBMCs or T cells enriched from blood (not recorded which). DNA of the CDR3: TGTGCCAGTAGTATAGACCGGACTCTTGCAACTAATGAAAAACTGTTTTTT. Translating it yields CASSIDRTLATNEKLFF.